What follows are 7 T cell receptor beta chains derived from one specimen sequenced in a study of control samples from healthy donors and cancer patients. Data came from immunoSEQ multiplex PCR; TCRdb stores just in-frame clones and leaves some out. The table has roughly 130,000 clones, less than 95% seen once. Sequenced input: blood. Receptors were obtained from a man in his late teens or twenties in good health.

V usage is TRBV3-1 (or the pseudogene TRBV3-2) and J usage is TRBJ2-1, with 15 positions matching TRBD2. The CDR3 is 16 amino acids. The germline V gene has CDR1 LGHDT and CDR2 YNNKEL (reference sequence). V shed 4 bases and J 6 bases; nucleotides not matched to a gene: 4. The CDR3 reads CASSPPGLAGGNEQFF. The CDR3 DNA reads as TGTGCCAGCAGCCCCCCGGGACTAGCGGGGGGCAATGAGCAGTTCTTC.

This clone was detected once. The CDR3 DNA sequence: TGTGCCAGCAGTCAGACGTCTGGAAACACCATATATTTT. Translated, it gives CASSQTSGNTIYF. The chain uses TRBV6-5 and TRBJ1-3; D is unclear. Germline V CDR1 and CDR2: MNHEY, SVGAGI. V was shortened by 5 bases and J by 1 base, with 6 bases between the two germline ends. The CDR3 loop spans 13 amino acids.

V usage is TRBV7-8 and J usage is TRBJ2-1; D unclear. CDR3 length equals 13 residues. CDR1 is SGHVS, CDR2 FQNEAQ, per germline. V lost 5 bases to trimming and J lost 9 bases, with 14 bases between them. The CDR3 is CASSKVQVGEQFF. For the CDR3, the DNA is TGTGCCAGCAGCAAGGTACAAGTAGGTGAGCAGTTCTTC. The entire variable domain, with the rest obtained from reference TRBV7-8 and TRBJ2-1, is as follows: GAGVSQSPRYKVAKRGQDVALRCDPISGHVSLFWYQQALGQGPEFLTYFQNEAQLDKSGLPSDRFFAERPEGSVSTLKIQRTQQEDSAVYLCASSKVQVGEQFFGPGTRLTVL.

The chain is built from TRBV6-5 and TRBJ2-7; the D call may be TRBD1 or TRBD2 (7 bases each). The CDR3 totals 14 residues. Germline values: CDR1 MNHEY, CDR2 SVGAGI. The V gene lost 4 bases and the J gene lost 2 bases, with 12 bases spanning the gap. Here the CDR3 reads CASSWQGGTYEQYF. Written as DNA, the CDR3 is TGTGCCAGCAGTTGGCAGGGGGGGACCTACGAGCAGTACTTC.

V usage is TRBV30 and J usage is TRBJ2-5; D is perhaps TRBD2 (5 bases). The V gene's germline CDR1 is GTSNPN and CDR2 SVGIG (reference sequence). The CDR3 runs 12 residues. V gave up 2 bases and J gave up 9 bases, with 13 bases separating them. CDR3 in amino acids: CAWSPPSPAQYF. Written as DNA, the CDR3 is TGTGCCTGGAGTCCACCTAGCCCAGCCCAGTACTTC.

This chain connects TRBV7-9 to TRBJ1-3; D not certain. There are 16 residues in the CDR3. V lost 0 bases to trimming and J lost 2 bases, with 11 bases between them. Germline CDR1 SEHNR, CDR2 FQNEAQ (reference sequence). The CDR3 nucleotides read TGTGCCAGCAGCTTAGCGTTGGGTATGGCTGGAAACACCATATATTTT. It encodes CASSLALGMAGNTIYF.

The chain employs TRBV4-1 and TRBJ1-4; D perhaps matches TRBD1 (5 bases). Germline V gene lookup returns CDR1 MGHRA and CDR2 YSYEKL. This CDR3 is built from 16 residues. V lost 4 bases and J lost 5, with 17 bases in between. Here the CDR3 DNA reads TGCGCCAGCAGCCGCCTAACCGGGACGGGCAATGAAAAACTGTTTTTT. Translated, it gives CASSRLTGTGNEKLFF.